This TCR beta chain derives from a study of T cell repertoires in cytomegalovirus infection. In TCRdb, the reads were re-called with MiXCR into one record per CDR3 protein. The data show roughly 500,000 distinct CDR3 sequences, about 11% seen once. This clonotype was seen ten or more times. Trimming at V came to 0 bases and at J to 5 bases, leaving 5 bases not matched to a gene. The CDR3 sequence is 15 residues long. Germline values: CDR1 ENHRY, CDR2 SYGVKD. The source material was PBMCs. The gene calls are TRBV10-3 and TRBJ1-1; the match to TRBD1 covers 8 bases. The TCR comes from a human donor in good health (CMV status not recorded). Some clones in this sample may be carry-over from other donors' samples. Written as DNA, the CDR3 is TGTGCCATCAGTGAGTCCGGACAGGGTTGGACTGAAGCTTTCTTT. Its protein product is CAISESGQGWTEAFF.